Following are 16 T cell receptor beta chains from one sample sequenced in a study of cytomegalovirus exposure and HLA in healthy donors (TCRdb year 2017). The library was produced with the immunoSEQ multiplex PCR assay. For the multiplex PCR, a mixture combining 60 forward primers for TCR Vbeta segments and 13 reverse primers for TCR Jbeta segments was used. TCRdb stores this immuneACCESS table with in-frame sequences only. Part of the clones is absent; in the studies checked, under half of the shortfall reflects unresolved V genes, and no reason is known for the rest. Present in this sample are over 100,000 clones, 70% to 80% of which were seen just once. Approximately 3% of the sample lies in the top ten. The specimen sequenced was PBMCs. Every receptor here comes from a woman aged 18-29 years in good health and CMV-seropositive.

The chain carries TRBV6-5 and TRBJ1-1; D possibly corresponds to TRBD1 (5 bases). Trimming stripped 2 bases from V and 3 bases from J, with 16 bases between. The CDR3 totals 16 residues. The germline V gene encodes CDR1 MNHEY and CDR2 SVGAGI. CDR3 DNA sequence: TGTGCCAGCAGTTACGGTCCGGGGGGATACGACACTGAAGCTTTCTTT. Protein sequence: CASSYGPGGYDTEAFF.

V is TRBV7-9 and J is TRBJ1-5; D is unclear. CDR3 length: 13 amino acids. Between the trimmed V and J ends, which lost 3 bases and 4 bases, there was a span of 7 bases. Germline assignment: CDR1 SEHNR and CDR2 FQNEAQ (reference sequence). The CDR3 nucleotides read TGTGCCAGCAGCTTGCGAGTAAATCAGCCCCAGCATTTT. Translation: CASSLRVNQPQHF.

The chain carries TRBV28 and TRBJ2-7; the D gene is possibly TRBD1 (6 bases). CDR1 MDHEN and CDR2 SYDVKM come from the germline V gene. The CDR3 spans 14 residues. Trimming took off 3 bases at V and 2 bases at J, with 11 bases between the two ends. CDR3 amino acids: CASSFQGSTYEQYF. The CDR3, as DNA: TGTGCCAGCAGTTTTCAGGGGAGTACCTACGAGCAGTACTTC. The whole variable domain, remainder taken from reference TRBV28 and TRBJ2-7, is DVKVTQSSRYLVKRTGEKVFLECVQDMDHENMFWYRQDPGLGLRLIYFSYDVKMKEKGDIPEGYSVSREKKERFSLILESASTNQTSMYLCASSFQGSTYEQYFGPGTRLTVT.

The sample holds one count of this clone. The chain has TRBV30 and TRBJ1-1; 9 bases match TRBD1. Trimming took 6 bases from V and 10 from J; bases not matched to a gene: 12. The CDR3 loop spans 13 amino acids. Germline lookup yields CDR1 GTSNPN and CDR2 SVGIG (reference sequence). CDR3 nucleotides: TGTGCCTGTTCAATCCGGGACAGGGCTAGAGCTTTCTTT. This gives the protein CACSIRDRARAFF.

This chain uses TRBV5-6 with TRBJ1-1; D is perhaps TRBD1 (5 bases). This CDR3 is 16 amino acids long. Germline V gene lookup returns CDR1 SGHDT and CDR2 YYEEEE. V lost 0 bases, J lost 1 base, and 13 bases lay in between. The CDR3 coding sequence is TGTGCCAGCAGCTTGGGTTACAGGCGGAGGAACACTGAAGCTTTCTTT. Amino acids: CASSLGYRRRNTEAFF.

The chain joins TRBV14 to TRBJ2-1; no clear D gene. V was pared by 5 bases and J by 7 bases, with 15 bases between. The CDR3 spans 14 residues. Germline V gene lookup returns CDR1 SGHDN and CDR2 FVKESK. The CDR3: CASSDKLWANEQFF. The CDR3 coding sequence is TGTGCCAGCAGCGACAAGCTTTGGGCGAATGAGCAGTTCTTC.

The CDR3 is CASSLGVAGGPGEQYF. The CDR3 DNA reads TGTGCCAGCAGCTTAGGTGTAGCGGGAGGGCCGGGAGAGCAGTACTTC. The chain carries TRBV11-3 and TRBJ2-7, with 11 bases lining up with TRBD2. V lost 1 base and J lost 7; bases outside the gene matches: 9. CDR1 and CDR2 from the germline V gene are SGHNT and YENEEA. The CDR3 is 16 residues long.

This clone was detected only once. V gene TRBV19 combines with J gene TRBJ2-5; 13 positions agree with TRBD2. This CDR3 has 15 residues. V trimming: 3 bases; J trimming: 4 bases; junction bases outside the gene matches: 2. Germline V gives CDR1 LNHDA, CDR2 SQIVND (reference sequence). This CDR3 reads CASSMGLAGPETQYF. CDR3 nucleotides: TGTGCCAGTAGTATGGGACTAGCGGGACCAGAGACCCAGTACTTC.

The V and J genes are TRBV7-8 and TRBJ1-3; a weak D match, TRBD1 (6 bases). CDR1 is SGHVS and CDR2 is FQNEAQ in the germline V gene. This CDR3 comprises 16 residues. The V gene lost 2 bases and the J gene lost 0 bases, with 11 bases spanning the gap. The chain's CDR3 is CASSLQTGNSGNTIYF. CDR3 coding DNA: TGTGCCAGCAGCTTACAAACAGGGAACTCTGGAAACACCATATATTTT.

The CDR3 DNA reads as TGTGCCATCAGTGACCAGGGCTTGACTAATGAAAAACTGTTTTTT. Its protein is CAISDQGLTNEKLFF. The chain recombines TRBV10-3 with TRBJ1-4, with D possibly being TRBD1 (5 bases). CDR3 length: 15 residues. Trimming took off 3 bases at V and 2 bases at J, with 10 bases between the two ends. Germline CDR1 is ENHRY and CDR2 is SYGVKD.

This clone was recorded once. The V call is TRBV7-7, the J call TRBJ1-4; a weak D match, TRBD1 (6 bases). Germline CDR1 SSHAT, CDR2 FNYEAQ (reference sequence). CDR3 length: 13 amino acids. The CDR3 is CVKPRGTNEKLFF. DNA for the CDR3: TGTGTTAAACCGAGGGGGACTAATGAAAAACTGTTTTTT.

This chain connects TRBV27 to TRBJ2-7, with 7 bases matching TRBD1. Germline-derived CDR1 and CDR2 are MNHEY and SMNVEV (reference sequence). The trim removed 0 bases at V and 2 bases at J, leaving 7 bases unmatched. The CDR3 is 16 amino acids. DNA for the CDR3: TGTGCCAGCAGTTTATCGAAGGGGGCCCTTACCTACGAGCAGTACTTC. As protein: CASSLSKGALTYEQYF.

The chain has TRBV19 and TRBJ2-5; 10 bases match TRBD1. The CDR3 runs to 13 residues. V was clipped by 6 bases and J by 5 bases; unmatched bases: 3. Germline assignment: CDR1 LNHDA and CDR2 SQIVND (reference sequence). The CDR3 region is CASRTGGGETQYF. In DNA form, the CDR3 reads TGTGCCAGTAGGACAGGGGGCGGGGAGACCCAGTACTTC.

The chain uses TRBV5-8 and TRBJ2-7, with D maybe TRBD2 (6 bases). The CDR3 is made up of 13 amino acids. V was trimmed by 2 bases and J by 1 base, leaving 7 bases between them. Germline V lookup: CDR1 SGHTS, CDR2 YDEGEE. The CDR3 spells CASSFSGSYEQYF. CDR3 bases: TGTGCCAGCAGCTTCAGCGGGTCCTACGAGCAGTACTTC.

The chain uses TRBV6-1 and TRBJ2-1; D not certain. V dropped 11 bases and J dropped 0 bases, with 17 bases sitting between them. CDR1 and CDR2 (germline): MNHNS, SASEGT. CDR3 length: 15 amino acids. Written as DNA, the CDR3 is TGTGCCGCCTCTCTGGAGCCGAGCTCCTACAATGAGCAGTTCTTC. The encoded protein is CAASLEPSSYNEQFF.

The rearrangement links TRBV14 to TRBJ2-2; 7 nucleotides line up with TRBD1. Germline V lookup: CDR1 SGHDN, CDR2 FVKESK. The CDR3 has 15 residues. J gave up 4 bases and V 4 bases, and 6 bases lay outside the gene matches. The CDR3 bases are TGTGCCAGCAGCCCACTAGGGACAGCCACCGGGGAGCTGTTTTTT. It codes for CASSPLGTATGELFF.